These 30 T cell receptor beta chains came from one sample sequenced in a study of T cell responses to AZD1222 COVID-19 vaccine. This table comes from immunoSEQ multiplex PCR, and its TCRdb copy is limited to in-frame clones, with some not included. The sample gives approximately 190,000 clones, roughly 91% of which show up once; more than 0.75% is in the top ten. The sample consisted of peripheral blood, taken on day 0 of AZD1222 vaccination. These receptors were taken from an adult in good health.

The gene calls are TRBV6-5 and TRBJ2-7, with TRBD1 as a possible D gene (6 bases). The V gene's germline CDR1 is MNHEY and CDR2 SVGAGI. The CDR3 sequence is 14 residues long. The V end was cut by 0 bases, the J end by 2 bases, with 8 bases between. CDR3 sequence (DNA): TGTGCCAGCAGTTACTCACACAGGGCCTACGAGCAGTACTTC. Translation: CASSYSHRAYEQYF.

This sequence joins TRBV11-1 and TRBJ2-7; the D gene is possibly TRBD2 (5 bases). The CDR3 spans 14 residues. Trimming cost V 5 bases and J 0 bases, with 11 bases left between them. The germline gives CDR1 SGHAT, CDR2 FQDESV (reference sequence). The CDR3 DNA is TGTGCCAGCAGCATACATGGGAGCTCCTACGAGCAGTACTTC. Translation: CASSIHGSSYEQYF.

The chain joins TRBV28 to TRBJ2-7, with 10 bases fitting TRBD2. The CDR3 has 14 residues. CDR1 and CDR2 (germline): MDHEN, SYDVKM. V lost 2 bases and J lost 6; bases outside the gene matches: 4. CDR3 in DNA: TGTGCCAGCAGTTTACTAGCGGGGGCCGCCGAGCAGTACTTC. It yields the protein CASSLLAGAAEQYF.

This clone was observed once. The chain joins TRBV6-6 to TRBJ2-1; D gene uncertain. This CDR3 has 13 amino acids. CDR1 and CDR2 (germline): MNHNY, SVGAGI (reference sequence). V was cut by 6 bases and J by 4 bases, with 10 bases left in between. The CDR3 protein is CASSPPLYNEQFF. CDR3 bases: TGTGCCAGCAGCCCCCCACTTTACAATGAGCAGTTCTTC.

The chain joins TRBV9 to TRBJ2-7; D is possibly TRBD2 (5 bases). Germline loops: CDR1 SGDLS, CDR2 YYNGEE. The V gene lost 4 bases and the J gene lost 4 bases, with 18 bases spanning the gap. The CDR3 is 15 amino acids. The CDR3 coding sequence is TGTGCCAGCAGCCCCCCACGGGGTTTTGAATACGAGCAGTACTTC. It codes for CASSPPRGFEYEQYF.

The DNA of the CDR3 is TGCGCCAGCAGCTCACAGGGGGAGAACACTGAAGCTTTCTTT. Protein product: CASSSQGENTEAFF. The J gene is TRBJ1-1, the V gene TRBV5-1; TRBD1 aligns across 8 bases. CDR3 size: 14 residues. The germline V gene has CDR1 SGHRS and CDR2 YFSETQ. The V gene end was trimmed by 3 bases and the J gene end by 1 base; junction bases not matched to a gene: 2.

This sequence joins TRBV19 and TRBJ1-2; no firm D call. V was shortened by 3 bases and J by 4 bases, with 6 bases between the two germline ends. Germline CDR1 is LNHDA and CDR2 is SQIVND (reference sequence). This CDR3 has 12 residues. The CDR3: CASSISVYGYTF. As DNA, the CDR3 is TGTGCCAGTAGTATTTCAGTCTATGGCTACACCTTC.

The CDR3 loop is CASSLGMNTEAFF. CDR3 nucleotides: TGTGCCAGCAGCTTAGGGATGAACACTGAAGCTTTCTTT. The rearrangement uses TRBV13 and TRBJ1-1; no clear D gene. Germline V CDR1 and CDR2: PRHDT, FYEKMQ (reference sequence). The V and J ends lost 0 bases and 0 bases respectively, with 2 bases between them. This CDR3 comprises 13 residues.

This clone was observed a single time. This sequence joins TRBV27 and TRBJ2-7, with D possibly TRBD1 on 6 matching bases. In germline, CDR1 is MNHEY, CDR2 SMNVEV (reference sequence). The CDR3 consists of 14 residues. V was pared by 9 bases and J by 6 bases, with 21 bases between. Here the CDR3 reads CARTRTPQGSEQYF. The CDR3 region has the DNA TGTGCCAGGACCCGAACGCCACAGGGCTCCGAGCAGTACTTC.

The J gene is TRBJ2-5, the V gene TRBV6-6, with D unresolved. The CDR3 is 15 amino acids. Germline CDR1 and CDR2: MNHNY and SVGAGI (reference sequence). V lost 0 bases and J 3 bases, leaving 11 bases between the germline ends. The CDR3 is CASSYSRLRKETQYF. CDR3 coding DNA: TGTGCCAGCAGTTACTCTAGACTCAGAAAAGAGACCCAGTACTTC.

The chain joins TRBV5-6 to TRBJ2-3; TRBD2 might be the D (5 bases). Trimming left V 0 bases short and J 0 bases short, with 8 bases between. The germline V gene encodes CDR1 SGHDT and CDR2 YYEEEE. The CDR3 is made up of 15 amino acids. CDR3: CASSLASPSTDTQYF. CDR3 sequence (DNA): TGTGCCAGCAGCTTGGCTAGCCCGAGCACAGATACGCAGTATTTT.

The chain is built from TRBV28 and TRBJ1-5, with D unclear. Germline V gives CDR1 MDHEN, CDR2 SYDVKM. The CDR3 length is 14 residues. Trimming removed 3 bases at V and 0 bases at J, with 6 bases between. DNA for the CDR3: TGTGCCAGCAGTTTTAGAAATAGCAATCAGCCCCAGCATTTT. Amino acid sequence: CASSFRNSNQPQHF.

The chain employs TRBV19 and TRBJ1-4; unclear D gene. The CDR3 consists of 16 residues. V was clipped by 0 bases and J by 11 bases, with 19 bases between them. CDR1 and CDR2 (germline): LNHDA, SQIVND (reference sequence). The CDR3 spells CASSIDPGSPEDKLFF. The CDR3 DNA reads TGTGCCAGTAGTATAGATCCCGGGTCCCCGGAGGATAAACTGTTTTTT. The whole variable domain, remainder taken from reference TRBV19 and TRBJ1-4, is DGGITQSPKYLFRKEGQNVTLSCEQNLNHDAMYWYRQDPGQGLRLIYYSQIVNDFQKGDIAEGYSVSREKKESFPLTVTSAQKNPTAFYLCASSIDPGSPEDKLFFGSGTQLSVL.

The chain links TRBV7-9 to TRBJ1-4; tentatively, D is TRBD1 (5 bases). CDR3 length: 14 amino acids. V was cut by 3 bases and J by 5 bases, with 10 bases left in between. Germline CDR1 reads SEHNR; CDR2 reads FQNEAQ (reference sequence). The chain's CDR3 is CASSLGPTNEKLFF. The CDR3 nucleotides are TGTGCCAGCAGCTTGGGGCCCACGAATGAAAAACTGTTTTTT. Drawing the rest from reference TRBV7-9 and TRBJ1-4, the complete variable domain is DTGVSQNPRHKITKRGQNVTFRCDPISEHNRLYWYRQTLGQGPEFLTYFQNEAQLEKSRLLSDRFSAERPKGSFSTLEIQRTEQGDSAMYLCASSLGPTNEKLFFGSGTQLSVL.

The chain combines TRBV7-9 with TRBJ2-7; 10 nucleotides match TRBD1. CDR1 and CDR2 from the germline V gene are SEHNR and FQNEAQ (reference sequence). CDR3 length equals 14 residues. Germline trimming cut 5 bases from V and 4 bases from J; bases unmatched to any gene: 5. CDR3 sequence: CASSKRQGAYEQYF. In DNA form, the CDR3 reads TGTGCCAGCAGCAAGAGACAGGGGGCGTACGAGCAGTACTTC.

This chain connects TRBV19 to TRBJ2-3; maybe TRBD1 (6 bases). The germline V gene has CDR1 LNHDA and CDR2 SQIVND (reference sequence). Deletions cut 3 bases from V and 8 bases from J, with 21 bases between. This CDR3 contains 16 residues. CDR3 sequence: CASSISAGALFGTQYF. The CDR3 DNA sequence: TGTGCCAGTAGTATCTCCGCAGGGGCCCTTTTTGGTACGCAGTATTTT. The whole variable domain, remainder taken from reference TRBV19 and TRBJ2-3, is DGGITQSPKYLFRKEGQNVTLSCEQNLNHDAMYWYRQDPGQGLRLIYYSQIVNDFQKGDIAEGYSVSREKKESFPLTVTSAQKNPTAFYLCASSISAGALFGTQYFGPGTRLTVL.

This rearrangement joins TRBV5-1 to TRBJ2-3; 14 bases fit TRBD2. CDR3 length: 20 residues. CDR1 and CDR2 from the germline V gene are SGHRS and YFSETQ. V lost 0 bases to trimming and J lost 0 bases; unmatched junction nucleotides: 9. CDR3 in DNA: TGCGCCAGCAGCTTGGGGACTAGCGGGAGGCTGAGCGTGAGCACAGATACGCAGTATTTT. It yields the protein CASSLGTSGRLSVSTDTQYF. The full variable domain, its missing parts supplied by reference TRBV5-1 and TRBJ2-3, is KAGVTQTPRYLIKTRGQQVTLSCSPISGHRSVSWYQQTPGQGLQFLFEYFSETQRNKGNFPGRFSGRQFSNSRSEMNVSTLELGDSALYLCASSLGTSGRLSVSTDTQYFGPGTRLTVL.

The CDR3 DNA reads TGTGCCAGCAGCCGGGACGGCTCTGGAAACACCATATATTTT. Protein product: CASSRDGSGNTIYF. This chain joins TRBV7-9 and TRBJ1-3; possibly TRBD1 for D (5 bases). The CDR3 contains 14 residues. The germline V and J ends were trimmed by 5 bases and 0 bases, with 8 bases remaining between them. The germline V gene encodes CDR1 SEHNR and CDR2 FQNEAQ (reference sequence).

The V and J genes are TRBV19 and TRBJ1-3; D remains ambiguous. Germline assignment: CDR1 LNHDA and CDR2 SQIVND (reference sequence). V lost 7 bases and J 0 bases, leaving 10 bases between the germline ends. The CDR3 has 14 residues. CDR3 DNA: TGTGCCAGTATCCAGAGAAGCTCTGGAAACACCATATATTTT. Translating gives CASIQRSSGNTIYF.

The chain is built from TRBV5-6 and TRBJ1-2; D unresolved. V was cut by 2 bases and J by 8 bases, with 10 bases left in between. This CDR3 comprises 12 residues. Germline CDR1 SGHDT, CDR2 YYEEEE. CDR3 residues: CASSFRQNGYTF. The CDR3 bases are TGTGCCAGCAGCTTCCGGCAGAACGGCTACACCTTC.

DNA of the CDR3: TGCGCCAGCAGCCAAGATTTTTCCACTGAAGCTTTCTTT. Translated, it gives CASSQDFSTEAFF. The V call is TRBV4-3, the J call TRBJ1-1, with unresolved D. From germline, CDR1 is LGHNA and CDR2 YSLEER. The CDR3 consists of 13 residues. The V gene lost 0 bases and the J gene lost 4 bases, with 6 bases spanning the gap.

CDR3 sequence reads: CASKVSGTSATGELFF. DNA of the CDR3: TGTGCCAGCAAGGTATCAGGGACTAGTGCCACCGGGGAGCTGTTTTTT. The J gene is TRBJ2-2, the V gene TRBV11-2; 8 bases match TRBD2. This CDR3 comprises 16 residues. V lost 7 bases, J lost 4 bases, and 11 bases stayed unmatched. The germline CDR1 and CDR2 sequences are SGHAT and FQNNGV.

The V call is TRBV27, the J call TRBJ1-6; no firm D call. There are 15 residues in the CDR3. V lost 3 bases and J 1 base, leaving 7 bases between the germline ends. Germline V gene data show CDR1 as MNHEY and CDR2 as SMNVEV (reference sequence). The CDR3 sequence: CASSFGVSYNSPLHF. For the CDR3, the DNA is TGTGCCAGCAGTTTTGGGGTTTCCTATAATTCACCCCTCCACTTT.

V usage is TRBV7-9 and J usage is TRBJ2-3; D is uncertain. Per germline, CDR1 SEHNR and CDR2 FQNEAQ (reference sequence). The length of the CDR3 is 17 residues. Trimming left V 4 bases short and J 2 bases short, with 19 bases between. CDR3 nucleotides: TGTGCCAGCAGCTCCCTTTTGCACCCCACCCTCACAGATACGCAGTATTTT. It codes for CASSSLLHPTLTDTQYF.

This chain connects TRBV5-1 to TRBJ2-3, with D maybe TRBD2 (5 bases). The CDR3 sequence is 18 residues long. The germline CDR1 and CDR2 sequences are SGHRS and YFSETQ. V was trimmed by 0 bases and J by 2 bases, leaving 19 bases between them. Here the CDR3 reads CASSLARGLAYPTDTQYF. CDR3 sequence (DNA): TGCGCCAGCAGCTTGGCGCGTGGGCTAGCCTACCCCACAGATACGCAGTATTTT.

This rearrangement joins TRBV28 to TRBJ2-3; TRBD1 aligns across 7 bases. The CDR3 has 15 residues. From germline, CDR1 is MDHEN and CDR2 SYDVKM. V shed 2 bases, J shed 2 bases, and the junction held 4 bases outside the gene matches. DNA for the CDR3: TGTGCCAGCAGTTTAGGGACAGTAAACACAGATACGCAGTATTTT. The encoded protein is CASSLGTVNTDTQYF.

This clone was found once. The chain has TRBV15 and TRBJ1-2, with D uncertain. The CDR3 runs to 16 residues. The germline CDR1 and CDR2 sequences are LNHNV and YYDKDF (reference sequence). V lost 3 bases and J lost 2, with 16 bases in between. The CDR3 DNA reads as TGTGCCACCAGCAGGACCCCTACGACGGGCAACTATGGCTACACCTTC. Protein product: CATSRTPTTGNYGYTF.

CDR3 nucleotides: TGTGCCAGCAGCGCTAACCTGGGCTTGACAGAGACTAACTATGGCTACACCTTC. Encoded protein: CASSANLGLTETNYGYTF. The chain combines TRBV9 with TRBJ1-2; D possibly corresponds to TRBD1 (5 bases). V dropped 3 bases and J dropped 0 bases, with 21 bases sitting between them. This CDR3 has 18 residues. Per the germline V gene, CDR1 is SGDLS and CDR2 is YYNGEE. Variable domain in full (rest from reference TRBV9 and TRBJ1-2): DSGVTQTPKHLITATGQRVTLRCSPRSGDLSVYWYQQSLDQGLQFLIQYYNGEERAKGNILERFSAQQFPDLHSELNLSSLELGDSALYFCASSANLGLTETNYGYTFGSGTRLTVV.

This clone has just one count. The chain employs TRBV27 and TRBJ2-1, with D uncertain. Germline V gene lookup returns CDR1 MNHEY and CDR2 SMNVEV (reference sequence). Between the trimmed V and J ends, which lost 0 bases and 0 bases, there was a span of 6 bases. The CDR3 loop spans 15 amino acids. The CDR3 loop reads CASSLSESSYNEQFF. CDR3 bases: TGTGCCAGCAGTTTATCCGAGAGCTCCTACAATGAGCAGTTCTTC.

The chain recombines TRBV10-3 with TRBJ2-1; 9 nucleotides align to TRBD2. The CDR3 runs 15 residues. CDR1 and CDR2 from the germline V gene are ENHRY and SYGVKD. The V segment lost 6 bases and the J segment 4 bases; nucleotides outside the gene matches: 7. The CDR3 loop reads CAIRDPLAGYNEQFF. CDR3 in DNA: TGTGCCATCAGGGACCCGCTAGCGGGGTACAATGAGCAGTTCTTC.